This TCR beta chain was recorded in a study of blood T cell repertoires in COVID-19. Study background: The United States, Italy and Spain were the sources of the acute and convalescent COVID-19 samples. Sources were T cells, B-cell-depleted T cells, or PBMCs; the material itself was cDNA or gDNA.

The germline V and J ends were trimmed by 3 bases and 8 bases, with 11 bases remaining between them. The CDR3 spans 14 residues. Germline V lookup: CDR1 MDHEN, CDR2 SYDVKM. Original processing notes: Amplified reference gene primers provided the basis for estimating nucleated cell counts. TCRdb's table, derived via immunoSEQ multiplex PCR, lists solely in-frame clones and lacks some. V, J and clone size are taken as reported in that table, and D and trimming were inferred from the DNA itself. The data show about 180,000 clones, about 87% seen once. Input material: peripheral blood. This TCR was recovered from a woman younger than 45 with acute or convalescent COVID-19. This chain joins TRBV28 and TRBJ1-6; no firm D call. DNA for the CDR3: TGTGCCAGCAGTTTTTGGAGGGCAGATTCACCCCTCCACTTT. This sequence encodes CASSFWRADSPLHF.